The next 11 T cell receptor beta chains were all read from a single sample in a study of T cells after yellow fever vaccination (dated by TCRdb to about 2019). Interpreted using the paper, the treatment or condition label stands for: live attenuated yellow fever vaccine strain. The method behind the library was 5' RACE. The sequencer listed for this sample is Illumina HiSeq 2500. TCRdb passed the public sequencing reads through fastp at Q25 and MiXCR, retaining productive beta sequences. Rows merge per CDR3 protein into single entries with the most common DNA and genes. The sample profile shows approximately 610,000 distinct CDR3 sequences; about a sixth of them were found once. The ten largest account for 17% of the sample. The sample here was PBMCs, taken less than 6 days after the first yellow fever vaccination. These receptors were obtained from a man aged 18 to 30 who received the YFV17D yellow fever vaccine.

The rearrangement uses TRBV5-4 and TRBJ2-5, with a weak D call TRBD2 (6 bases). In germline, CDR1 is SGHNT, CDR2 YYREEE (reference sequence). The CDR3 covers 12 residues. V lost 10 bases, J lost 0 bases, and 10 bases lay in between. In nucleotides, the CDR3 is TGTGCCGGAGGGGACTACCAAGAGACCCAGTACTTC. Encoded protein: CAGGDYQETQYF.

This clonotype was seen a few times. This chain uses TRBV5-1 with TRBJ1-2; weak D call: TRBD1 (6 bases). The germline V gene has CDR1 SGHRS and CDR2 YFSETQ. This CDR3 has 14 amino acids. Trimming shortened V by 3 bases and J by 7 bases, and 16 bases separated the two germline ends. This CDR3 reads CASSYQGGEGGYTF. CDR3 bases: TGCGCCAGCAGCTACCAAGGGGGTGAGGGTGGCTACACCTTC.

Many counts were recorded for this clonotype. The chain couples TRBV7-9 to TRBJ2-1, with D perhaps matching TRBD2 (7 bases). This CDR3 is 13 amino acids long. CDR1 and CDR2 from the germline V gene are SEHNR and FQNEAQ (reference sequence). V was cut by 3 bases and J by 8 bases, with 11 bases left in between. The CDR3 DNA reads TGTGCCAGCAGCTTTCGGCGGGGGCATGAGCAGTTCTTC. Translation: CASSFRRGHEQFF.

The CDR3, as DNA: TGTGCCAGCAGCCAAGATGCCTCCTACGAGCAGTACGTC. It specifies CASSQDASYEQYV. The chain has TRBV7-9 and TRBJ2-7; D not resolved. Between the trimmed V and J ends, which lost 5 bases and 0 bases, there was a span of 8 bases. Germline values: CDR1 SEHNR, CDR2 FQNEAQ (reference sequence). The CDR3 is 13 residues long.

This clonotype turned up a few times. This chain links TRBV3-1 with TRBJ2-2; no clear D gene. The germline V gene has CDR1 LGHDT and CDR2 YNNKEL (reference sequence). The CDR3 is made up of 14 amino acids. V was clipped by 3 bases and J by 6 bases, with 11 bases between them. DNA of the CDR3: TGTGCCAGCAGCCAGGGCCTAGATTCCGGGGAGCTGTTTTTT. It codes for CASSQGLDSGELFF.

V usage is TRBV6-1 and J usage is TRBJ1-2; D not certain. Trimming removed 5 bases at V and 5 bases at J, with 18 bases between. There are 15 residues in the CDR3. Germline CDR1 and CDR2: MNHNS and SASEGT. This chain's CDR3 is CASSRSLGHSYGYTF. CDR3 nucleotide sequence: TGTGCCAGCAGTCGAAGCTTAGGGCACTCATATGGCTACACCTTC.

This clonotype was observed once. The chain couples TRBV6-2 or TRBV6-3 to TRBJ2-1; TRBD1 matches at 8 bases. Losses at the gene ends were 8 bases for V and 12 bases for J; bases not matched to a gene: 9. The CDR3 extends over 12 amino acids. The germline V gene has CDR1 MNHEY and CDR2 SVGEGT. CDR3 sequence (DNA): TGTGCCAGCCGCCTCACCGGACAGGGGCAGTTCTTC. Amino acids: CASRLTGQGQFF.

As regards this clonotype: Being one base from a much bigger clone, this may be a read error. The CDR3 DNA reads TGTGCCAGCAGCTTTAAGGGATTTAGCAATCAGCCCCAGCATTTT. Translating gives CASSFKGFSNQPQHF. V is TRBV7-2 and J is TRBJ1-5, with D unclear. CDR3 length equals 15 residues. The germline V gene has CDR1 SGHTA and CDR2 FQGNSA. Deletions cut 3 bases from V and 0 bases from J, with 9 bases between.

This clonotype has more than one count but fewer than ten. The V call is TRBV4-3, the J call TRBJ1-1; 7 positions match TRBD1. V lost 2 bases and J lost 5; bases outside the gene matches: 5. The CDR3 covers 14 residues. Germline V lookup: CDR1 LGHNA, CDR2 YSLEER. The CDR3: CASSQQGGETEAFF. The CDR3 coding sequence is TGCGCCAGCAGCCAACAGGGGGGGGAGACTGAAGCTTTCTTT.

This clonotype was seen more than once but under ten times. This chain's CDR3 is CASSLGLAGLNIQYF. For the CDR3, the DNA is TGCGCCAGCAGCTTGGGACTAGCGGGGCTAAACATTCAGTACTTC. This rearrangement joins TRBV5-1 to TRBJ2-4, with 11 positions matching TRBD2. This CDR3 region has 15 residues. The J segment lost 6 bases and the V segment lost 0 bases, leaving 2 bases of the junction unmatched. Germline V gene lookup returns CDR1 SGHRS and CDR2 YFSETQ.

This clonotype has a handful of counts. This sequence joins TRBV4-1 and TRBJ2-5; weak D call: TRBD2 (5 bases). Germline CDR1 and CDR2: MGHRA and YSYEKL. The CDR3 sequence is 11 residues long. Trimming took 6 bases from V and 9 from J, leaving 11 bases between them. The CDR3 protein is CASSTAGAQYF. The CDR3 DNA reads as TGCGCCAGCAGTACCGCCGGGGCCCAGTACTTC.